This TCR beta chain was sequenced for a study of Ad26.COV2.S vaccination and SARS-CoV-2 variants. Study-wide points: Post-vaccination spike-specific CD8+ and CD4+ T cell responses reportedly had substantial breadth.

Treatment here: about 20 received Ad26.COV2.S at low or high dose, single or two shots; 5 received placebo; per-sample allocation not given. Material that was analyzed had been drawn on day 63 after the first vaccine or placebo injection. Germline CDR1 SGHVS, CDR2 FNYEAQ. V dropped 5 bases and J dropped 0 bases, with 17 bases sitting between them. The CDR3 spans 18 residues. Measured with immunoSEQ multiplex PCR; TCRdb has only the in-frame clones, and not every one. The sample yields hundreds of thousands of clones, 80% to 90% seen once. To note about this clone: Its antigen is unknown.

The sample in question was peripheral blood, obtained in a trial of Ad26.COV2.S vaccine versus placebo. V usage is TRBV7-6 and J usage is TRBJ2-6, with D unclear. This sequence was found in a person between 18 and 60 years old who received the Ad26.COV2.S COVID-19 vaccine or a placebo. CDR3 residues: CASSPSPARSSGANVLTF. The CDR3 region has the DNA TGTGCCAGCAGCCCCAGTCCGGCGCGAAGCTCTGGGGCCAACGTCCTGACTTTC.